Below, 15 T cell receptor beta chains from the same sample are listed, as sequenced in a study of T-cell memory formation after mild COVID-19. MiXCR, applied by TCRdb to the 5' RACE reads, yields one record per CDR3 protein. Of roughly 580,000 distinct CDR3 sequences in the sample, around 17% were seen once. Sequencing input: PBMCs or a T cell subset sorted from them (not recorded which). The source of these receptors is an adult woman who had mild COVID-19 (a few samples of this study predate the infection). Cell type and time point are not known.

V and J are TRBV18 and TRBJ1-3; a possible D gene is TRBD1 (6 bases). The V end lost 2 bases, the J end lost 1 base, and 15 bases lay between the germline ends. This CDR3 region has 17 residues. CDR1 is KGHSH, CDR2 LQKENI, per germline. The CDR3 protein is CASSPRVQGRSGNTIYF. In DNA form, the CDR3 reads TGTGCCAGCTCACCAAGGGTTCAGGGGCGTTCTGGAAACACCATATATTTT.

This CDR3 is CASRLGQGGIHNEQFF. The CDR3 region has the DNA TGTGCAAGTCGCTTAGGGCAGGGTGGAATCCACAATGAGCAGTTCTTC. The V gene is TRBV12-2, the J gene TRBJ2-1. TRBV12-2 is a documented pseudogene. The CDR3 length is 16 residues.

The chain employs TRBV6-5 and TRBJ1-5; 10 bases are a match to TRBD1. V gave up 6 bases and J gave up 3 bases; unmatched junction bases: 5. This CDR3 is built from 15 residues. From germline, CDR1 is MNHEY and CDR2 SVGAGI. CDR3 sequence: CASRVDRGLNQPQHF. CDR3 DNA sequence: TGTGCCAGCAGAGTAGACAGGGGGCTCAATCAGCCCCAGCATTTT.

The rearrangement joins TRBV9 to TRBJ2-1; 10 bases align to TRBD2. Per germline, CDR1 SGDLS and CDR2 YYNGEE. The CDR3 runs 16 residues. V lost 2 bases, J lost 7 bases, and 9 bases stayed unmatched. CDR3 in amino acids: CASSVLGASGSNEQFF. The CDR3 DNA sequence: TGTGCCAGCAGCGTCCTGGGGGCTAGCGGGAGTAATGAGCAGTTCTTC. The entire variable domain, with the rest obtained from reference TRBV9 and TRBJ2-1, is as follows: DSGVTQTPKHLITATGQRVTLRCSPRSGDLSVYWYQQSLDQGLQFLIQYYNGEERAKGNILERFSAQQFPDLHSELNLSSLELGDSALYFCASSVLGASGSNEQFFGPGTRLTVL.

The V call is TRBV5-1, the J call TRBJ2-1, with D possibly matching TRBD1 (6 bases). The germline V gene has CDR1 SGHRS and CDR2 YFSETQ. The CDR3 consists of 13 residues. The germline V and J ends were trimmed by 0 bases and 7 bases, with 8 bases remaining between them. The CDR3 DNA sequence: TGCGCCAGCAGCTTGGCCAGGGGAAATGAGCAGTTCTTC. It is translated as CASSLARGNEQFF.

This clonotype occurred a few times. This chain joins TRBV7-9 and TRBJ1-2; 8 bases fit TRBD1. This CDR3 has 16 amino acids. The germline V gene has CDR1 SEHNR and CDR2 FQNEAQ (reference sequence). The junction had 7 bases not matched to a gene; V was cut back by 1 base and J by 3 bases. The CDR3 protein is CASSLVGTGADYGYTF. The CDR3 coding sequence is TGTGCCAGCAGCTTAGTGGGGACAGGTGCGGACTATGGCTACACCTTC. Looking up the rest from reference TRBV7-9 and TRBJ1-2 gives the full variable domain: DTGVSQNPRHKITKRGQNVTFRCDPISEHNRLYWYRQTLGQGPEFLTYFQNEAQLEKSRLLSDRFSAERPKGSFSTLEIQRTEQGDSAMYLCASSLVGTGADYGYTFGSGTRLTVV.

This sequence joins TRBV11-2 and TRBJ2-1; 8 bases are shared with TRBD2. With V trimmed by 3 bases and J by 8 bases, 3 bases remained unmatched. Germline CDR1 reads SGHAT; CDR2 reads FQNNGV. The CDR3 length is 13 residues. The CDR3 coding sequence is TGTGCCAGCAGCTTGGGGACTAGTCATGAGCAGTTCTTC. It specifies CASSLGTSHEQFF.

A few counts support this clonotype. This chain links TRBV6-5 with TRBJ2-7; tentative D call: TRBD1 (5 bases). Between the trimmed V and J ends, which lost 0 bases and 0 bases, there was a span of 12 bases. Germline-derived CDR1 and CDR2 are MNHEY and SVGAGI. CDR3 length: 16 residues. CDR3 sequence reads: CASSYSTAQSSYEQYF. The DNA of the CDR3 is TGTGCCAGCAGTTACTCGACAGCACAAAGCTCCTACGAGCAGTACTTC.

This clonotype has only a few counts. The J gene is TRBJ1-1, the V gene TRBV3-2; the DNA was not used to check the table's D call, TRBD1. TRBV3-2 is flagged as a pseudogene. This CDR3 region has 15 residues. In nucleotides, the CDR3 is TGTGCCAGCAGCCATCTGATTAGGGGGGGGAAAGAAGCTTTCTTT. Amino acids: CASSHLIRGGKEAFF.

This clonotype was counted ten times or more. This chain joins TRBV9 and TRBJ2-3, with 9 bases that match TRBD2. J lost 3 bases, V lost 2 bases, and 4 bases had no gene match. This CDR3 region has 15 residues. CDR1 and CDR2 from the germline V gene are SGDLS and YYNGEE. The chain's CDR3 is CASSVASGITDTQYF. The DNA for the CDR3 is TGTGCCAGCAGCGTTGCTAGCGGGATAACAGATACGCAGTATTTT.

This clonotype was counted ten times or more. The V and J genes are TRBV10-3 and TRBJ2-1; 10 bases match TRBD2. V lost 0 bases, J lost 8 bases, and 10 bases stayed unmatched. The V gene's germline CDR1 is ENHRY and CDR2 SYGVKD. This CDR3 contains 17 residues. CDR3 DNA: TGTGCCATCAGTGAGTCAGGCTCTAGCGGGAGACGCCATGAGCAGTTCTTC. Its translation: CAISESGSSGRRHEQFF.

Written as DNA, the CDR3 is TGTGCCAGCAGTTTAAGGGACAGAAGCGGGACAGATACGCAGTATTTT. It translates to CASSLRDRSGTDTQYF. J is TRBJ2-3 and V is TRBV12-3 or TRBV12-4, with TRBD1 as a possible D gene (7 bases). CDR3 length: 16 residues. Deletions cut 2 bases from V and 3 bases from J, with 15 bases between.

The chain joins TRBV7-9 to TRBJ2-3; 9 nucleotides align to TRBD1. V gave up 0 bases and J gave up 4 bases; unmatched junction bases: 8. CDR1 and CDR2 from the germline V gene are SEHNR and FQNEAQ (reference sequence). The CDR3 has 17 amino acids. CDR3 nucleotide sequence: TGTGCCAGCAGCTTAGCTGTACAGGGGGCGTTCGCAGATACGCAGTATTTT. Its protein product is CASSLAVQGAFADTQYF.

The CDR3 here is CASTADRHTEAFF. The CDR3 DNA is TGTGCCAGCACCGCCGACAGACACACTGAAGCTTTCTTT. V usage is TRBV2 and J usage is TRBJ1-1, with TRBD1 as a possible D gene (5 bases). Germline V gene sequence: CDR1 SNHLY, CDR2 FYNNEI. V was cut by 7 bases and J by 3 bases, with 12 bases left in between. This CDR3 spans 13 amino acids.

This clonotype was seen a few times. The gene calls are TRBV9 and TRBJ2-1; D gene uncertain. This CDR3 is built from 16 residues. CDR1 and CDR2 (germline): SGDLS, YYNGEE. V shed 0 bases and J shed 0 bases, with 10 bases lying between them. This CDR3 reads CASSVVGRSSYNEQFF. CDR3 sequence (DNA): TGTGCCAGCAGCGTAGTGGGCCGGAGCTCCTACAATGAGCAGTTCTTC.